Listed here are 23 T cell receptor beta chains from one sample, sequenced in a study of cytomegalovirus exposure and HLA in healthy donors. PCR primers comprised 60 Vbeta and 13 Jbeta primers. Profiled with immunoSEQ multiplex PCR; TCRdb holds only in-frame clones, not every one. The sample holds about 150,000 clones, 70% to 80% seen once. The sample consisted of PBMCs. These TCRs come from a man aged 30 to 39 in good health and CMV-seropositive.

Here the CDR3 DNA reads TGTGCCAGCAGCTACACCGGGACAGGGGCCTACGAGCAGTACTTC. This translates into CASSYTGTGAYEQYF. The chain links TRBV6-5 to TRBJ2-7, with TRBD1 matching over 10 bases. The V segment lost 6 bases and the J segment 2 bases; nucleotides outside the gene matches: 7. This CDR3 region has 15 residues. Looked up from germline, CDR1 is MNHEY and CDR2 is SVGAGI.

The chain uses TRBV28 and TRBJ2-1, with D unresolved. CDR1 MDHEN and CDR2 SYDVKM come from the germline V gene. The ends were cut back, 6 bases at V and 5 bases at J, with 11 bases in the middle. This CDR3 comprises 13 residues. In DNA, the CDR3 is TGTGCCAGCAGCCAGTCCCCAAACAATGAGCAGTTCTTC. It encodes CASSQSPNNEQFF.

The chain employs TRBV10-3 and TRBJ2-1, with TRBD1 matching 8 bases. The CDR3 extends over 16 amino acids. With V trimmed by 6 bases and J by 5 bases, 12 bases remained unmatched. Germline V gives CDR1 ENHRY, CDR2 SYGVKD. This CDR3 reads CAISFFAGQGDNEQFF. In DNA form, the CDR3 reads TGTGCCATCAGCTTTTTCGCTGGACAGGGAGACAATGAGCAGTTCTTC.

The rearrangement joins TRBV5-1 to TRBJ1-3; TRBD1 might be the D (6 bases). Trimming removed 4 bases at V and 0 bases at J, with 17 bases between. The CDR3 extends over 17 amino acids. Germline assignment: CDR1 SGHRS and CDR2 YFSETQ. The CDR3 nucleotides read TGCGCCAGCAGCCTGGCAGGGGCCGGTGGCTCTGGAAACACCATATATTTT. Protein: CASSLAGAGGSGNTIYF.

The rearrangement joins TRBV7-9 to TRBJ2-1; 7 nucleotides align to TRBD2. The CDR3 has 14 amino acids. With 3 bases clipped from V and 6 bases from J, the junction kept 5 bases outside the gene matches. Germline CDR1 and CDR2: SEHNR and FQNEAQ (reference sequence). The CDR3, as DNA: TGTGCCAGCAGCTTCAGCGGGACCGTCAATGAGCAGTTCTTC. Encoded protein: CASSFSGTVNEQFF.

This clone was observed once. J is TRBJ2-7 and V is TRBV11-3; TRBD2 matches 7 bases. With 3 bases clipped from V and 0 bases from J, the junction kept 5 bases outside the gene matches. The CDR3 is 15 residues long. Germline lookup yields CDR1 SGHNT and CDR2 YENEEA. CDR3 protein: CASSLGGSNSYEQYF. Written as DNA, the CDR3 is TGTGCCAGCAGCTTGGGCGGGAGCAACTCCTACGAGCAGTACTTC. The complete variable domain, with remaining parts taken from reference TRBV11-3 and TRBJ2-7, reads EAGVVQSPRYKIIEKKQPVAFWCNPISGHNTLYWYLQNLGQGPELLIRYENEEAVDDSQLPKDRFSAERLKGVDSTLKIQPAELGDSAVYLCASSLGGSNSYEQYFGPGTRLTVT.

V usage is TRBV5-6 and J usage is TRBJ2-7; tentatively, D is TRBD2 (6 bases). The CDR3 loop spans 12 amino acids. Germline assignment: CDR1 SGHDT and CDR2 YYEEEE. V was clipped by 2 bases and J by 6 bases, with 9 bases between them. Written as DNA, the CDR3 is TGTGCCAGCAGCTTTACGGGGGTCGAGCAGTACTTC. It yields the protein CASSFTGVEQYF.

The CDR3 bases are TGTGCCAGCAGCGCGACACAGGGGCTGGGCCAAGAGACCCAGTACTTC. Protein sequence: CASSATQGLGQETQYF. The genes are TRBV9 and TRBJ2-5; 7 bases align to TRBD1. Per germline, CDR1 SGDLS and CDR2 YYNGEE. Trimming at V came to 3 bases and at J to 1 base, leaving 9 bases not matched to a gene. The length of the CDR3 is 16 residues.

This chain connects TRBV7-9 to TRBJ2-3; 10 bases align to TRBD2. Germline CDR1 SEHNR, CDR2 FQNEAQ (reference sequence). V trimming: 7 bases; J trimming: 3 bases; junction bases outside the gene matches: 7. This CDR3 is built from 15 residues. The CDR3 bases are TGTGCCAGCACCATTGTACTAGCGGGAACAGATACGCAGTATTTT. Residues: CASTIVLAGTDTQYF.

The CDR3 here is CASGLVQGAGDTGELFF. CDR3 coding DNA: TGTGCTAGTGGTTTGGTACAGGGGGCTGGGGACACCGGGGAGCTGTTTTTT. The rearrangement joins TRBV12-5 to TRBJ2-2, with 9 bases lining up with TRBD1. V was pared by 0 bases and J by 3 bases, with 5 bases of the junction left unmatched. Per the germline V gene, CDR1 is LGHNT and CDR2 is FRNRAP. This CDR3 has 17 amino acids. The whole variable domain, remainder taken from reference TRBV12-5 and TRBJ2-2, is DARVTQTPRHKVTEMGQEVTMRCQPILGHNTVFWYRQTMMQGLELLAYFRNRAPLDDSGMPKDRFSAEMPDATLATLKIQPSEPRDSAVYFCASGLVQGAGDTGELFFGEGSRLTVL.

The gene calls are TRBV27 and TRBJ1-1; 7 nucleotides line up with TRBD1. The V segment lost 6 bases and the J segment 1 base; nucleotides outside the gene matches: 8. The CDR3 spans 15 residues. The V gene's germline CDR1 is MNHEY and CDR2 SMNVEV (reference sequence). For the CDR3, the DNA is TGTGCCAGCAGGTCTGCCTGGACAGGGAACACTGAAGCTTTCTTT. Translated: CASRSAWTGNTEAFF.

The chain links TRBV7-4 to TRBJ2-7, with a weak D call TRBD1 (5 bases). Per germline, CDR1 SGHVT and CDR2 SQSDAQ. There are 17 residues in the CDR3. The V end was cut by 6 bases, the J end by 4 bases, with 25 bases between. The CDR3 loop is CASSTEDKRSNRYEQYF. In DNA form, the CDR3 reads TGTGCCAGCAGTACCGAGGACAAGCGCTCCAATCGGTACGAGCAGTACTTC.

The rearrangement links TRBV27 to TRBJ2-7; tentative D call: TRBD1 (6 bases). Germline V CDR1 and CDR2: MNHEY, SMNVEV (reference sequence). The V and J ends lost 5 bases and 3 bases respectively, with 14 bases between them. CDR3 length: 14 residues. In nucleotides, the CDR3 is TGTGCCAGCAGTCTCGCCGGGACAAACTACGAGCAGTACTTC. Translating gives CASSLAGTNYEQYF.

As DNA, the CDR3 is TGTGCCAGCAGTGTCGGGACTCACAACGAGCAGTACTTC. Translation gives CASSVGTHNEQYF. The V gene is TRBV27, the J gene TRBJ2-7; D is possibly TRBD2 (6 bases). Between the trimmed V and J ends, which lost 5 bases and 5 bases, there was a span of 13 bases. CDR1 and CDR2 from the germline V gene are MNHEY and SMNVEV (reference sequence). CDR3 length equals 13 residues.

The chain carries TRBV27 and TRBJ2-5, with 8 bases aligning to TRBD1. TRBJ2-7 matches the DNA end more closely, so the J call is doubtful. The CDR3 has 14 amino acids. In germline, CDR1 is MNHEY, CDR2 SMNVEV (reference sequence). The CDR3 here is CASSVTGDFYEQYF. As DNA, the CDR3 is TGTGCCAGCAGTGTGACAGGGGATTTCTACGAGCAGTACTTC.

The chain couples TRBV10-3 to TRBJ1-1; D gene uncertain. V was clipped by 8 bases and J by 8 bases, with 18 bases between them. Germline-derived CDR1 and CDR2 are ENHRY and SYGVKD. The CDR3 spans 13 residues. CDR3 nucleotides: TGTGCCATCTTTAACACACCGGAACAGGAAGCTTTCTTT. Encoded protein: CAIFNTPEQEAFF.

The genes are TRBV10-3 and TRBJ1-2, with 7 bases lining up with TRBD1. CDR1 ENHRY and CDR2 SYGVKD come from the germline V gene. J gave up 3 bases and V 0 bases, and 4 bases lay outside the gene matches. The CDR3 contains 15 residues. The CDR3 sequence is CAISESQTGYYGYTF. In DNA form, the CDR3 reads TGTGCCATCAGTGAGTCCCAGACAGGGTACTATGGCTACACCTTC.

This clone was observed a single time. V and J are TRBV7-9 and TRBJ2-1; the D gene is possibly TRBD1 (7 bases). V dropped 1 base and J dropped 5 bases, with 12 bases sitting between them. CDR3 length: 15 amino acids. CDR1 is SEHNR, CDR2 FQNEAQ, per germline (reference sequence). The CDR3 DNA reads TGTGCCAGCAGCTTAGGTCAGGGGGGTAACAATGAGCAGTTCTTC. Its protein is CASSLGQGGNNEQFF.

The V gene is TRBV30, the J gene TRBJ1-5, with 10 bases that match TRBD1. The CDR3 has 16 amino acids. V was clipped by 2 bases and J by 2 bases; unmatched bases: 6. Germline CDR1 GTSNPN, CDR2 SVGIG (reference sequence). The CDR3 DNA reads TGTGCCTGGAGTCCGACCGGGACAGGGGGCAATCAGCCCCAGCATTTT. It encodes CAWSPTGTGGNQPQHF.

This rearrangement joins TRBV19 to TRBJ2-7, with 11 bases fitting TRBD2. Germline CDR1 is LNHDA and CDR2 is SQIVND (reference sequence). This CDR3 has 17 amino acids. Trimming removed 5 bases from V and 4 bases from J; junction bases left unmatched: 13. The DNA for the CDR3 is TGTGCCAGTAGTTGGACTAGCGGGTACGAGAGGGGATACGAGCAGTACTTC. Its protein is CASSWTSGYERGYEQYF.

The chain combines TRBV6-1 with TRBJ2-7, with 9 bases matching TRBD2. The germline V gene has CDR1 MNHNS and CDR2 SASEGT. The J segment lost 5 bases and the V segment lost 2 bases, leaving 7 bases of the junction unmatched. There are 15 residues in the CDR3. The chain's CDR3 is CASSESGTSIHEQYF. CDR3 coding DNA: TGTGCCAGCAGTGAATCCGGGACTAGCATCCACGAGCAGTACTTC.

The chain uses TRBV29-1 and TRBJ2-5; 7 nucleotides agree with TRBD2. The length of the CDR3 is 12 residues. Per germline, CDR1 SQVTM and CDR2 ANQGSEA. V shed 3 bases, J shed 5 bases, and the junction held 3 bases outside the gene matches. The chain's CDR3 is CSVEVGGETQYF. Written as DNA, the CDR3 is TGCAGCGTTGAGGTGGGAGGGGAGACCCAGTACTTC.

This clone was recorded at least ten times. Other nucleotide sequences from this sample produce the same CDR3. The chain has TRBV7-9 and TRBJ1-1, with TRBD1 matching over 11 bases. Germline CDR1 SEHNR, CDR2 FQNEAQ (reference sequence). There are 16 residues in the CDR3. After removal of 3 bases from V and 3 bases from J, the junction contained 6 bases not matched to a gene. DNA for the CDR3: TGTGCCAGCAGCTTCTTTAGGACAGGGGGCTACACTGAAGCTTTCTTT. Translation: CASSFFRTGGYTEAFF.